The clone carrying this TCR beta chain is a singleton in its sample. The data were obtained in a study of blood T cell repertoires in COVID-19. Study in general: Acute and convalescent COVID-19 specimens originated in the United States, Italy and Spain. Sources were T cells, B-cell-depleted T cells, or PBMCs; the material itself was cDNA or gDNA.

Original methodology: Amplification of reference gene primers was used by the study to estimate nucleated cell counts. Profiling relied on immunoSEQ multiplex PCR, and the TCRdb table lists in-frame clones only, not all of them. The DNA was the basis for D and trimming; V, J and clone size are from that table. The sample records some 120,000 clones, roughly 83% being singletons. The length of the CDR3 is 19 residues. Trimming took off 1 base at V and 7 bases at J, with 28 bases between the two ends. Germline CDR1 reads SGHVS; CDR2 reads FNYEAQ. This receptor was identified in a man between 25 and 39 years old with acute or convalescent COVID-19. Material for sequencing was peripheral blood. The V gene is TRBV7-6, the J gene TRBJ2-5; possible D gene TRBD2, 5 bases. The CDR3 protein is CASSLGVRGNHNSRATQYF. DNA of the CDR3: TGTGCCAGCAGCTTAGGGGTCCGAGGGAATCACAATTCAAGAGCGACCCAGTACTTC.